The next 11 T cell receptor beta chains were all read from a single sample in a study of T cell responses to AZD1222 COVID-19 vaccine listed by TCRdb under 2021. Library preparation was by the immunoSEQ multiplex PCR assay. In TCRdb, the immuneACCESS table is reduced to in-frame sequences with V and J assigned. These tables do not hold every clone; where another copy was compared, an unresolved V gene accounts for under half, and the others remain unexplained. The sample yields some 94,000 clones; roughly 90% were counted once. Clones ranked in the top ten supply about 5% of the sample. The time point label corresponds to: about 28 days (+/-7) after the second vaccine dose. The sequencing used peripheral blood, collected 28 days after the second AZD1222 dose. The receptors derive from an adult who received the AZD1222 COVID-19 vaccine.

V usage is TRBV4-2 and J usage is TRBJ2-5; 7 bases match TRBD1. Unmatched junction bases numbered 10, after V lost 5 bases and J lost 4 bases. Germline V gene data show CDR1 as LGHNA and CDR2 as YNFKEQ. The CDR3 spans 15 residues. CDR3 coding DNA: TGTGCCAGCAGCGTAAAATTACAGGGGAGAGAGACCCAGTACTTC. Amino acids: CASSVKLQGRETQYF.

In DNA, the CDR3 is TGTGCCAGTAGTATAAACGGTCCAGGGTTGAGGGACATTCAGTACTTC. The encoded protein is CASSINGPGLRDIQYF. V usage is TRBV19 and J usage is TRBJ2-4; D is perhaps TRBD1 or TRBD2 (5 bases each). With 2 bases removed from V and 8 bases from J, the gap between germline ends came to 19 bases. Germline-derived CDR1 and CDR2 are LNHDA and SQIVND (reference sequence). The CDR3 loop spans 16 amino acids.

Of note for this clone: The sample holds other DNA sequences that translate to the same CDR3. The rearrangement links TRBV6-5 to TRBJ1-5, with D perhaps TRBD1 (5 bases). Per the germline V gene, CDR1 is MNHEY and CDR2 is SVGAGI. Trimming pared 6 bases from V and 2 bases from J, leaving 8 bases between. There are 13 residues in the CDR3. The CDR3 loop is CASRGAGNQPQHF. The CDR3 DNA sequence: TGTGCCAGCAGAGGGGCAGGCAATCAGCCCCAGCATTTT.

This chain connects TRBV9 to TRBJ2-1; no clear D gene. This CDR3 has 15 amino acids. The germline V gene has CDR1 SGDLS and CDR2 YYNGEE. Trimming removed 0 bases from V and 0 bases from J, with 7 bases in between. For the CDR3, the DNA is TGTGCCAGCAGCGTAGGGCAGACCTCCTACAATGAGCAGTTCTTC. It is translated as CASSVGQTSYNEQFF.

This CDR3 is CASRPDRGVRNQPQHF. CDR3 sequence (DNA): TGTGCCAGCAGGCCTGACAGGGGGGTGCGCAATCAGCCCCAGCATTTT. The J gene is TRBJ1-5, the V gene TRBV6-2 or TRBV6-3, with 9 bases matching TRBD1. V trimming: 6 bases; J trimming: 2 bases; junction bases outside the gene matches: 8. CDR1 MNHEY and CDR2 SVGEGT come from the germline V gene. The CDR3 totals 16 residues.

The rearrangement uses TRBV6-5 and TRBJ1-4; no reliable D call. Trimming removed 6 bases at V and 5 bases at J, with 7 bases between. The CDR3 is 12 amino acids. Per germline, CDR1 MNHEY and CDR2 SVGAGI. The CDR3 region is CASRNTNEKLFF. For the CDR3, the DNA is TGTGCCAGCAGGAACACCAATGAAAAACTGTTTTTT.

The chain is built from TRBV19 and TRBJ1-1, with TRBD1 matching over 9 bases. From germline, CDR1 is LNHDA and CDR2 SQIVND (reference sequence). With 6 bases clipped from V and 4 bases from J, the junction kept 15 bases outside the gene matches. The CDR3 length is 17 residues. The CDR3 DNA follows: TGTGCCAGTAGCCCCCGGGACAGGGCATGGGTGGGCACTGAAGCTTTCTTT. It codes for CASSPRDRAWVGTEAFF.

This chain uses TRBV10-1 with TRBJ2-7; 9 bases fit TRBD1. Germline V lookup: CDR1 WNHNN, CDR2 SYGVQD (reference sequence). Unmatched junction bases numbered 10, after V lost 8 bases and J lost 2 bases. The CDR3 is 15 amino acids. The CDR3 spells CASCTGTGFPYEQYV. CDR3 nucleotides: TGCGCCAGCTGCACCGGGACAGGGTTTCCCTACGAGCAGTACGTC.

The rearrangement uses TRBV27 and TRBJ1-4; TRBD1 agrees at 9 bases. Germline V lookup: CDR1 MNHEY, CDR2 SMNVEV (reference sequence). The CDR3 sequence is 18 residues long. Trimming cost V 6 bases and J 7 bases; bases outside gene matches: 18. The CDR3 region is CASSRSLGQGFYGEKLFF. For the CDR3, the DNA is TGTGCCAGCAGCCGAAGTTTGGGACAGGGATTTTACGGTGAAAAACTGTTTTTT.

The chain is built from TRBV7-9 and TRBJ2-5, with 7 bases that match TRBD1. The germline V gene encodes CDR1 SEHNR and CDR2 FQNEAQ (reference sequence). The J segment lost 5 bases and the V segment lost 5 bases, leaving 11 bases of the junction unmatched. The CDR3 has 15 amino acids. CDR3 amino acids: CASSPTDREQETQYF. The CDR3 DNA reads as TGTGCCAGCAGCCCGACCGACAGGGAGCAGGAGACCCAGTACTTC. The full variable domain, in which reference TRBV7-9 and TRBJ2-5 provide the parts outside the CDR3, is DTGVSQNPRHKITKRGQNVTFRCDPISEHNRLYWYRQTLGQGPEFLTYFQNEAQLEKSRLLSDRFSAERPKGSFSTLEIQRTEQGDSAMYLCASSPTDREQETQYFGPGTRLLVL.

In its sample, this clone was seen once. The CDR3 sequence: CASSIFTEAFF. DNA for the CDR3: TGTGCCAGTAGTATTTTTACTGAAGCTTTCTTT. The chain is built from TRBV19 and TRBJ1-1; no clear D. The CDR3 runs to 11 residues. The germline V gene has CDR1 LNHDA and CDR2 SQIVND (reference sequence). Trimming removed 3 bases from V and 5 bases from J, with 4 bases in between.